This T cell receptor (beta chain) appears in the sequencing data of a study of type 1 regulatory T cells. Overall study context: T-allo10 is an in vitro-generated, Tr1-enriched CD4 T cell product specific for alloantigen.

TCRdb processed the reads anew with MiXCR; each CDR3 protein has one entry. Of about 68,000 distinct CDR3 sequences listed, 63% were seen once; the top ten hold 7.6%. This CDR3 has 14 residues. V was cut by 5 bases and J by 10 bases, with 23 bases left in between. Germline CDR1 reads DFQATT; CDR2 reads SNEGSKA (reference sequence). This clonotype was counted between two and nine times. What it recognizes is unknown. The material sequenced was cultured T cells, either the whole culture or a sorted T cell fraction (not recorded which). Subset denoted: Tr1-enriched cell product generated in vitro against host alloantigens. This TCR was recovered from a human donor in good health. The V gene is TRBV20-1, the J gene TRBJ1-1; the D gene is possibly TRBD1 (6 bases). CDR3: CSAYLPRTADGAFF. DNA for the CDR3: TGCAGTGCTTACTTACCTAGGACAGCTGATGGAGCTTTCTTT.